The 29 T cell receptor beta chains listed next were all sequenced from one sample in a study of CD8+ T cells in alopecia areata. The sequencing template was cDNA reverse transcribed from extracted RNA. Profiling relied on immunoSEQ multiplex PCR, and the TCRdb table lists in-frame clones only, not all of them. The sample lists approximately 280,000 clones, roughly 60% occurring once. Treatment reported: oral pan-JAK inhibitor, 5-10 mg twice daily. The sample was CD4+ T cells sorted from blood, taken at week 24, from a patient treated with tofacitinib. Every receptor here comes from a human donor with alopecia areata.

The V and J genes are TRBV7-2 and TRBJ2-3, with TRBD1 matching 9 bases. The CDR3 is made up of 14 amino acids. Looked up from germline, CDR1 is SGHTA and CDR2 is FQGNSA. Trimming removed 5 bases from V and 6 bases from J; junction bases left unmatched: 6. Here the CDR3 reads CASSRDRASDTQYF. The CDR3 DNA reads as TGTGCCAGCAGCCGGGACAGGGCGTCGGATACGCAGTATTTT.

The CDR3 coding sequence is TGTGCCAGCAGCCTAGTGACAGTCCAAGAGACCCAGTACTTC. Its protein is CASSLVTVQETQYF. The V call is TRBV7-9, the J call TRBJ2-5; D may be TRBD1 (5 bases). V was pared by 5 bases and J by 1 base, with 11 bases between. The CDR3 runs 14 residues. Germline values: CDR1 SEHNR, CDR2 FQNEAQ (reference sequence).

The chain links TRBV2 to TRBJ1-1, with a weak D call TRBD1 (5 bases). The CDR3 runs 13 residues. Germline V CDR1 and CDR2: SNHLY, FYNNEI. The germline V and J ends were trimmed by 4 bases and 12 bases, with 18 bases remaining between them. Here the CDR3 reads CASSVTELGLTFF. Here the CDR3 DNA reads TGTGCCAGCAGTGTTACCGAATTGGGGCTAACTTTCTTT.

The chain combines TRBV29-1 with TRBJ1-2; D gene uncertain. The CDR3 is made up of 11 amino acids. V was cut by 4 bases and J by 4 bases, with 7 bases left in between. In germline, CDR1 is SQVTM, CDR2 ANQGSEA. This chain's CDR3 is CSVVAGYGYTF. As DNA, the CDR3 is TGCAGCGTTGTGGCAGGCTATGGCTACACCTTC.

This clone was recorded once. The chain employs TRBV9 and TRBJ1-1, with a tentative D call TRBD1 (5 bases). V lost 4 bases, J lost 4 bases, and 11 bases lay in between. There are 13 residues in the CDR3. Germline V CDR1 and CDR2: SGDLS, YYNGEE. The CDR3 region is CASSRTGGTEAFF. The CDR3 DNA reads as TGTGCCAGCAGCCGAACAGGAGGCACTGAAGCTTTCTTT. The whole variable domain, remainder taken from reference TRBV9 and TRBJ1-1, is DSGVTQTPKHLITATGQRVTLRCSPRSGDLSVYWYQQSLDQGLQFLIQYYNGEERAKGNILERFSAQQFPDLHSELNLSSLELGDSALYFCASSRTGGTEAFFGQGTRLTVV.

This clone was detected only a few times. The CDR3 reads CSGGRVTDTQYF. CDR3 nucleotide sequence: TGCAGCGGAGGGAGAGTCACAGATACGCAGTATTTT. This rearrangement joins TRBV29-1 to TRBJ2-3, with D perhaps TRBD2 (5 bases). The germline V gene has CDR1 SQVTM and CDR2 ANQGSEA. The CDR3 has 12 amino acids. V was trimmed by 7 bases and J by 2 bases, leaving 10 bases between them.

The chain has TRBV7-9 and TRBJ2-1; D is possibly TRBD1 or TRBD2 (5 bases each). CDR3 size: 17 residues. Trimming stripped 2 bases from V and 8 bases from J, with 22 bases between. Germline lookup yields CDR1 SEHNR and CDR2 FQNEAQ (reference sequence). CDR3 residues: CASSLFKGTFGQDEQFF. The CDR3, as DNA: TGTGCCAGCAGCTTATTCAAGGGGACCTTCGGGCAGGATGAGCAGTTCTTC.

This clone has a single count. V is TRBV6-6 and J is TRBJ2-7; unclear D gene. The CDR3 is 13 residues long. CDR1 and CDR2 (germline): MNHNY, SVGAGI (reference sequence). The V gene lost 4 bases and the J gene lost 3 bases, with 10 bases spanning the gap. CDR3 bases: TGTGCCAGCAGTTTTGGATTGGACTACGAGCAGTACTTC. Translation: CASSFGLDYEQYF.

Written as DNA, the CDR3 is TGCGCCAGCAGCCAAGACAGTACCGGGACAGGGGCTTCACCCCTCCACTTT. Protein: CASSQDSTGTGASPLHF. The chain has TRBV4-3 and TRBJ1-6; 10 bases match TRBD1. The length of the CDR3 is 17 residues. V lost 0 bases, J lost 9 bases, and 8 bases stayed unmatched. Germline assignment: CDR1 LGHNA and CDR2 YSLEER.

The rearrangement links TRBV4-1 to TRBJ1-2; D call uncertain. The CDR3 length is 15 residues. Germline V gene data show CDR1 as MGHRA and CDR2 as YSYEKL. V shed 0 bases and J shed 7 bases, with 15 bases lying between them. The CDR3 spells CASSQEGLRAAGYTF. The CDR3 DNA follows: TGCGCCAGCAGCCAAGAAGGGTTGAGGGCGGCTGGCTACACCTTC.

The sample holds a few counts of this clone. The rearrangement links TRBV29-1 to TRBJ2-2; D remains unclear. V gave up 3 bases and J gave up 4 bases, with 18 bases separating them. The CDR3 runs 16 residues. Germline lookup yields CDR1 SQVTM and CDR2 ANQGSEA. CDR3 residues: CSVELASGDTTGELFF. The CDR3 DNA reads TGCAGCGTTGAGTTGGCGTCTGGTGACACCACCGGGGAGCTGTTTTTT.

The CDR3 nucleotides are TGTGCCACCAGCCCCGGCGGCGTCTCCTATAATTCACCCCTCCACTTT. Translated: CATSPGGVSYNSPLHF. The chain recombines TRBV15 with TRBJ1-6; D is undetermined. The V end lost 5 bases, the J end lost 0 bases, and 11 bases lay between the germline ends. Germline V CDR1 and CDR2: LNHNV, YYDKDF (reference sequence). The CDR3 consists of 16 residues.

The chain couples TRBV7-6 to TRBJ2-7, with D possibly matching TRBD2 (7 bases). This CDR3 has 16 amino acids. Germline CDR1 and CDR2: SGHVS and FNYEAQ. V lost 2 bases and J lost 3, with 17 bases in between. DNA for the CDR3: TGTGCCAGCAGCTTAATGACGAGGGGGGGCGGCTACGAGCAGTACTTC. Translation: CASSLMTRGGGYEQYF.

The rearrangement uses TRBV5-1 and TRBJ2-6; possible D gene TRBD1, 5 bases. Between the trimmed V and J ends, which lost 4 bases and 0 bases, there was a span of 11 bases. CDR1 and CDR2 (germline): SGHRS, YFSETQ. This CDR3 comprises 16 residues. Written as DNA, the CDR3 is TGCGCCAGCAGCCAACAGGTTAGCTCTGGGGCCAACGTCCTGACTTTC. Protein product: CASSQQVSSGANVLTF.

This clone was observed once. This chain joins TRBV9 and TRBJ2-3, with D possibly matching TRBD2 (6 bases). The V end lost 0 bases, the J end lost 2 bases, and 13 bases lay between the germline ends. The length of the CDR3 is 16 residues. Per the germline V gene, CDR1 is SGDLS and CDR2 is YYNGEE. The CDR3 coding sequence is TGTGCCAGCAGCGTAGGCGGGACTCCTCCCACAGATACGCAGTATTTT. It yields the protein CASSVGGTPPTDTQYF.

This clone was recorded a few times. V and J are TRBV29-1 and TRBJ2-7, with 8 bases fitting TRBD2. J was trimmed by 3 bases and V by 4 bases; bases with no gene match: 8. There are 14 residues in the CDR3. The germline gives CDR1 SQVTM, CDR2 ANQGSEA. CDR3 coding DNA: TGCAGCGTTGCCAAAAGCGGGGGCCACTACGAGCAGTACTTC. Protein sequence: CSVAKSGGHYEQYF.

The chain uses TRBV7-6 and TRBJ1-6; D possibly corresponds to TRBD1 (5 bases). Trimming took 10 bases from V and 11 from J, leaving 18 bases between them. CDR3 length equals 13 residues. Germline-derived CDR1 and CDR2 are SGHVS and FNYEAQ. The CDR3 DNA is TGTGCCACCTCCGGGGGGAATGGAACACCCCTCCACTTT. Translating gives CATSGGNGTPLHF.

The V call is TRBV15, the J call TRBJ1-3; D ambiguous. The V and J ends lost 0 bases and 2 bases respectively, with 11 bases between them. The length of the CDR3 is 16 residues. Germline CDR1 reads LNHNV; CDR2 reads YYDKDF (reference sequence). CDR3 sequence reads: CATSRDLGTAGNTIYF. CDR3 nucleotides: TGTGCCACCAGCAGAGATTTGGGTACCGCTGGAAACACCATATATTTT.

This clone has only a few counts. The chain links TRBV30 to TRBJ1-2; D is possibly TRBD1 (5 bases). Trimming pared 3 bases from V and 14 bases from J, leaving 19 bases between. Germline-derived CDR1 and CDR2 are GTSNPN and SVGIG (reference sequence). The CDR3 covers 12 residues. The CDR3 here is CAWRGYPGRRTF. CDR3 coding DNA: TGTGCCTGGAGGGGATATCCGGGACGCCGAACCTTC.

This clone was counted between two and nine times. The rearrangement joins TRBV7-2 to TRBJ2-1, with D perhaps matching TRBD1 (6 bases). Trimming removed 1 base from V and 1 base from J, with 11 bases in between. Germline V gene data show CDR1 as SGHTA and CDR2 as FQGNSA. The CDR3 has 16 amino acids. The CDR3: CASSLVQGLSYNEQFF. CDR3 nucleotide sequence: TGTGCCAGCAGCTTAGTGCAGGGGCTTTCCTACAATGAGCAGTTCTTC.

With respect to this clone: The same CDR3 also results from other DNA sequences found in this sample. The CDR3 protein is CSVRTGGRYEQYF. The CDR3 DNA follows: TGCAGCGTTCGTACAGGGGGGCGTTACGAGCAGTACTTC. This chain connects TRBV29-1 to TRBJ2-7; 8 nucleotides match TRBD1. The junction had 7 bases not matched to a gene; V was cut back by 5 bases and J by 4 bases. Germline V gene lookup returns CDR1 SQVTM and CDR2 ANQGSEA. This CDR3 comprises 13 residues.

The chain links TRBV9 to TRBJ2-2; D is possibly TRBD1 (5 bases). The CDR3 totals 14 residues. Germline CDR1 reads SGDLS; CDR2 reads YYNGEE. Trimming took off 2 bases at V and 7 bases at J, with 12 bases between the two ends. The CDR3 region is CASSVQGLGGELFF. The DNA of the CDR3 is TGTGCCAGCAGCGTTCAGGGTTTAGGCGGGGAGCTGTTTTTT.

V and J are TRBV25-1 and TRBJ2-7, with D perhaps TRBD2 (6 bases). The CDR3 is 15 amino acids. CDR1 and CDR2 (germline): MGHDK, SYGVNS. Trimming removed 6 bases at V and 2 bases at J, with 17 bases between. The CDR3 DNA sequence: TGTGCCAGCAGGGCCACGGGACTTGGGGCCTACGAGCAGTACTTC. This gives the protein CASRATGLGAYEQYF.

Concerning this clone itself: The sample holds other DNA sequences that translate to the same CDR3. The gene calls are TRBV28 and TRBJ2-1; D not certain. The V end was cut by 5 bases, the J end by 0 bases, with 5 bases between. Germline V CDR1 and CDR2: MDHEN, SYDVKM. The length of the CDR3 is 13 residues. CDR3: CASSLSSYNEQFF. For the CDR3, the DNA is TGTGCCAGCAGTCTGAGCTCCTACAATGAGCAGTTCTTC.

This clone was counted a few times. The chain recombines TRBV28 with TRBJ2-3; D not certain. The length of the CDR3 is 14 residues. V lost 7 bases and J lost 2, with 13 bases in between. Per the germline V gene, CDR1 is MDHEN and CDR2 is SYDVKM. CDR3 protein: CASTLGQFTDTQYF. CDR3 in DNA: TGTGCCAGCACCCTCGGGCAGTTCACAGATACGCAGTATTTT.

This chain joins TRBV6-6 and TRBJ1-2, with a possible D match to TRBD1 (5 bases). Per the germline V gene, CDR1 is MNHNY and CDR2 is SVGAGI (reference sequence). Deletions cut 2 bases from V and 4 bases from J, with 5 bases between. The CDR3 consists of 12 residues. The CDR3, as DNA: TGTGCCAGCAGTTACGACAGCTATGGCTACACCTTC. Protein: CASSYDSYGYTF.

This clone showed up just once. The chain uses TRBV30 and TRBJ1-1; no reliable D call. CDR3 size: 13 residues. The germline V gene has CDR1 GTSNPN and CDR2 SVGIG (reference sequence). V was trimmed by 2 bases and J by 10 bases, leaving 17 bases between them. Here the CDR3 DNA reads TGTGCCTGGAGTCCCGGGGTTACAGAAGGAGCTTTCTTT. Translation gives CAWSPGVTEGAFF.

This clone was counted only a few times. The chain uses TRBV18 and TRBJ1-1; D is undetermined. The CDR3 covers 14 residues. Germline values: CDR1 KGHSH, CDR2 LQKENI. Trimming took off 5 bases at V and 1 base at J, with 11 bases between the two ends. The CDR3 reads CASSEVRSNTEAFF. The CDR3 nucleotides are TGTGCCAGCTCAGAAGTAAGGTCGAACACTGAAGCTTTCTTT.

The gene calls are TRBV9 and TRBJ1-2, with 7 bases matching TRBD1. J lost 4 bases, V lost 2 bases, and 20 bases had no gene match. This CDR3 has 19 amino acids. Per germline, CDR1 SGDLS and CDR2 YYNGEE. The CDR3 region is CASSVGPWQGARQGYGYTF. The CDR3 DNA sequence: TGTGCCAGCAGCGTTGGACCGTGGCAGGGAGCCAGACAGGGCTATGGCTACACCTTC.